These 15 T cell receptor beta chains share one sample of origin, sequenced in a study of T-cell reconstitution after alpha-beta-depleted transplantation in children. As it was prepared, the TCRbeta library received unique molecular identifiers. One entry per CDR3 protein, called by TCRdb with MiXCR from the PCR reads. The data hold 900,000 or so distinct CDR3 sequences, with under 20% observed a single time. Sequencing used PBMCs, mostly from graft donor cells, obtained 360 days after TCRalphabeta/CD19-depleted stem cell transplant. All receptors come from a male patient under 18 who had a stem cell transplant for acute lymphoblastic leukemia, so the T cells may come from the graft donor.

The chain has TRBV6-1 and TRBJ1-1; possibly TRBD1 for D (5 bases). CDR1 and CDR2 from the germline V gene are MNHNS and SASEGT. The CDR3 runs 15 residues. V was trimmed by 4 bases and J by 1 base, leaving 13 bases between them. CDR3 sequence (DNA): TGTGCCAGCAGTGCCTCGGGACCGCCGAACACTGAAGCTTTCTTT. Protein: CASSASGPPNTEAFF.

The chain uses TRBV12-3 or TRBV12-4 and TRBJ1-5; no clear D gene. CDR3 length equals 15 residues. The V end lost 3 bases, the J end lost 3 bases, and 12 bases lay between the germline ends. CDR3 DNA sequence: TGTGCCAGCAGTTTTGTAGCCGGATTCAATCAGCCCCAGCATTTT. Its translation is CASSFVAGFNQPQHF.

This clonotype occurred many times. V and J are TRBV29-1 and TRBJ2-7; 7 bases map to TRBD2. Germline V gene data show CDR1 as SQVTM and CDR2 as ANQGSEA. With V trimmed by 0 bases and J by 6 bases, 2 bases remained unmatched. The CDR3 contains 12 residues. CDR3 sequence (DNA): TGCAGCGTTGAAGATGGGACTATCGAGCAGTACTTC. Protein: CSVEDGTIEQYF.

The V call is TRBV27, the J call TRBJ2-7; 7 bases are a match to TRBD2. V gave up 5 bases and J gave up 5 bases; unmatched junction bases: 12. This CDR3 comprises 15 residues. The germline V gene has CDR1 MNHEY and CDR2 SMNVEV (reference sequence). The CDR3 region has the DNA TGTGCCAGCAGTCCATCCAGCGCGGGAGCCCACGAGCAGTACTTC. Protein sequence: CASSPSSAGAHEQYF.

This rearrangement joins TRBV2 to TRBJ2-4; no reliable D call. The length of the CDR3 is 14 residues. In germline, CDR1 is SNHLY, CDR2 FYNNEI. Trimming took off 3 bases at V and 0 bases at J, with 6 bases between the two ends. CDR3 residues: CASSDNLAKNIQYF. In DNA, the CDR3 is TGTGCCAGCAGTGATAACCTAGCCAAAAACATTCAGTACTTC.

In regard to this clonotype: One junction end disagrees with the germline gene, perhaps due to a read error. The genes are TRBV7-9 and TRBJ2-3, with D possibly being TRBD1 (7 bases). The germline V gene has CDR1 SEHNR and CDR2 FQNEAQ (reference sequence). The CDR3 contains 15 residues. CDR3 loop: CASSLEQGRTNTLYF. The CDR3 coding sequence is TGTGCCAGCAGCTTAGAACAGGGGAGGACAAATACGCTGTATTTT.

This clonotype was counted ten times or more. The rearrangement links TRBV4-1 to TRBJ2-1; D perhaps matches TRBD2 (6 bases). V was clipped by 6 bases and J by 2 bases, with 14 bases between them. The CDR3 runs 15 residues. CDR1 is MGHRA, CDR2 YSYEKL, per germline. CDR3 nucleotides: TGCGCCAGCAGAACGGCGGGACTTACCTACAATGAGCAGTTCTTC. Encoded protein: CASRTAGLTYNEQFF.

This clonotype was counted between two and nine times. This chain connects TRBV29-1 to TRBJ2-1; perhaps TRBD1 as D (6 bases). This CDR3 has 13 residues. Germline CDR1 is SQVTM and CDR2 is ANQGSEA. The ends were cut back, 4 bases at V and 6 bases at J, with 13 bases in the middle. CDR3 residues: CSVGGRGSNEQFF. As DNA, the CDR3 is TGCAGCGTTGGGGGCAGGGGAAGCAATGAGCAGTTCTTC.

The V gene is TRBV10-3, the J gene TRBJ2-6, with TRBD2 identical over 7 bases. V dropped 5 bases and J dropped 2; count of bases not matched to a gene: 6. Germline CDR1 reads ENHRY; CDR2 reads SYGVKD. The CDR3 is 16 residues long. The CDR3 loop reads CAISQSGLAGANVLTF. The CDR3 DNA reads as TGTGCCATCAGTCAAAGTGGACTAGCTGGGGCCAACGTCCTGACTTTC.

This sequence joins TRBV12-3 or TRBV12-4 and TRBJ2-3; D might be TRBD2 (6 bases). This CDR3 is 15 amino acids long. V was cut by 7 bases and J by 1 base, with 15 bases left in between. The CDR3 DNA reads as TGTGCCAGCATCAACGGAGGGGACGGCACAGATACGCAGTATTTT. This codes for CASINGGDGTDTQYF.

The chain links TRBV13 to TRBJ2-7; TRBD2 aligns across 7 bases. The CDR3 has 16 amino acids. V was clipped by 2 bases and J by 3 bases; unmatched bases: 10. Germline CDR1 and CDR2: PRHDT and FYEKMQ (reference sequence). CDR3 bases: TGTGCCAGCAGCTTATTCGGACGGGAGGCCCACTACGAGCAGTACTTC. It is translated as CASSLFGREAHYEQYF.

The rearrangement links TRBV5-1 to TRBJ2-5; TRBD2 aligns across 8 bases. The germline V gene encodes CDR1 SGHRS and CDR2 YFSETQ. The CDR3 has 18 residues. V dropped 0 bases and J dropped 3; count of bases not matched to a gene: 13. CDR3 sequence (DNA): TGCGCCAGCAGCTTGGACGGGACTAGTCCCTTTGCAAAAGAGACCCAGTACTTC. Translation: CASSLDGTSPFAKETQYF.

This clonotype was picked up many times. The V call is TRBV25-1, the J call TRBJ2-1; 8 bases fit TRBD2. CDR3 size: 15 residues. Trimming removed 4 bases from V and 6 bases from J; junction bases left unmatched: 8. Germline V gives CDR1 MGHDK, CDR2 SYGVNS. CDR3 region: CASSARPGGSNEQFF. In nucleotides, the CDR3 is TGTGCCAGCAGTGCTCGCCCGGGAGGGTCCAATGAGCAGTTCTTC.

This clonotype was found a few times. V gene TRBV7-9 combines with J gene TRBJ2-5; perhaps TRBD2 as D (6 bases). This CDR3 has 14 amino acids. The V and J ends lost 1 base and 5 bases respectively, with 11 bases between them. CDR1 and CDR2 (germline): SEHNR, FQNEAQ (reference sequence). The CDR3 bases are TGTGCCAGCAGCTTAGAGCCGGGAGAGGAGACCCAGTACTTC. Translation: CASSLEPGEETQYF.

The chain has TRBV27 and TRBJ2-7, with 9 bases lining up with TRBD1. Germline V CDR1 and CDR2: MNHEY, SMNVEV (reference sequence). Trimming at V came to 6 bases and at J to 4 bases, leaving 4 bases not matched to a gene. This CDR3 contains 13 residues. In nucleotides, the CDR3 is TGTGCCAGCAGGCCGGGACAGGGTTACGAGCAGTACTTC. Amino acids: CASRPGQGYEQYF.